The sequence of this TCR beta chain was determined in a study of regulatory T cells in long-lasting Graves disease. For TCR beta, libraries came from iRepertoire HTBI primers and Arm-PCR of CDR3 regions. TCRdb re-analysed the multiplex PCR reads in MiXCR, keeping a single row per CDR3 protein. The table shows a few hundred thousand distinct CDR3 sequences, with 20% to 25% occurring only once. The time point here: newly diagnosed GD, antithyroid drugs for less than 3 months. Extracted RNA from PBMCs served as the source of the TCR library. Diagnosis followed American Thyroid Association guidelines for Graves' disease. V was clipped by 5 bases and J by 3 bases; unmatched bases: 3. Germline CDR1 is LGHNT and CDR2 is FRNRAP. The CDR3 contains 14 residues. This clonotype was detected only a few times. Its antigen is still unknown. Study-level results: Persistent patients had a count of shared public clonotypes (approximately 3,000) that exceeded that of new patients (about 930). The researchers studied only peripheral blood, not thyroid tissue.

Sample: peripheral blood mononuclear cells (PBMCs), taken at new diagnosis, from a patient treated with antithyroid drugs. The V gene is TRBV12-5, the J gene TRBJ2-7; 11 bases align to TRBD1. The origin of this receptor is a female donor with Graves disease. CDR3 nucleotide sequence: TGTGCTAGTGGTGCGGGACAGGGGGTCTACGAGCAGTACTTC. This encodes CASGAGQGVYEQYF.